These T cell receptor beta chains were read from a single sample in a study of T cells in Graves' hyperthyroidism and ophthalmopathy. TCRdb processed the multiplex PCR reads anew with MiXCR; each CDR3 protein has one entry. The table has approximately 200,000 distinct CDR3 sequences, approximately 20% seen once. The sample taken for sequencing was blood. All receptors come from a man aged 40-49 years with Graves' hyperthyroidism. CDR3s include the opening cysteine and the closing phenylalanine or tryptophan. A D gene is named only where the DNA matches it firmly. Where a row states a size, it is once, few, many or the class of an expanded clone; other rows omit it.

CDR3nt: TGTGCCAGCAGTGCCAGGGTGATTCAGCCCCAGCATTTT
CDR3aa: CASSARVIQPQHF
v_gene: TRBV2
d_gene: -
j_gene: TRBJ1-5
abundance: many

CDR3nt: TGTGCCAGCAGCTCGACAGGGGGCGGCGACTATGGCTACACCTTC
CDR3aa: CASSSTGGGDYGYTF
v_gene: TRBV5-5
d_gene: TRBD1
j_gene: TRBJ1-2
abundance: few

CDR3nt: TGTGCCAGCAGTTCAATATCGGGGGGGACCACAGATACGCAGTGTTTT
CDR3aa: CASSSISGGTTDTQCF
v_gene: TRBV28
d_gene: TRBD2
j_gene: TRBJ2-3
abundance: -

CDR3nt: TGTGCCAGCAGCTTCGGGACAGGGGGATACAATGAGCAGTTCTTC
CDR3aa: CASSFGTGGYNEQFF
v_gene: TRBV6-1
d_gene: TRBD1
j_gene: TRBJ2-1
abundance: many

CDR3nt: TGCAGCGTACGAGATCGGGGTCTACTGGAGTTCTTC
CDR3aa: CSVRDRGLLEFF
v_gene: TRBV29-1
d_gene: -
j_gene: TRBJ2-1
abundance: many

CDR3nt: TGTGCCAGCAGCTTAGATCAGGGTCGAGATACGCAGTATTTT
CDR3aa: CASSLDQGRDTQYF
v_gene: TRBV11-3
d_gene: -
j_gene: TRBJ2-3
abundance: many

CDR3nt: TGTGCCAGCAGTTATAGGGACACTGAAGCTTTCTTT
CDR3aa: CASSYRDTEAFF
v_gene: TRBV6-1
d_gene: -
j_gene: TRBJ1-1
abundance: many

CDR3nt: TGCAGTGCTGAAAAAAGTAACCGGGACAGTAGGGGCTACACCTTC
CDR3aa: CSAEKSNRDSRGYTF
v_gene: TRBV20-1
d_gene: TRBD1
j_gene: TRBJ1-2
abundance: many

CDR3nt: TGTGCCAGCTGGGACATCTCGTACTCCTACAATGAGCAGTTCTTC
CDR3aa: CASWDISYSYNEQFF
v_gene: TRBV7-9
d_gene: -
j_gene: TRBJ2-1
abundance: many

CDR3nt: TGTGCCAGCAGCTTACGGGGTACTGAAAAACTGTTTTTT
CDR3aa: CASSLRGTEKLFF
v_gene: TRBV13
d_gene: -
j_gene: TRBJ1-4
abundance: many

CDR3nt: TGTGCCAGCAGCTTAGTCGCCAGCCTTTCCACCGGGGAGCTGTTTTTT
CDR3aa: CASSLVASLSTGELFF
v_gene: TRBV11-2
d_gene: -
j_gene: TRBJ2-2
abundance: many

CDR3nt: TGCAGTGCTGCCGGGACAGGGCAAGAGACCCAGTACTTC
CDR3aa: CSAAGTGQETQYF
v_gene: TRBV20-1
d_gene: TRBD1
j_gene: TRBJ2-5
abundance: -

CDR3nt: TGTGCCAGCACAGCTTATACGGGAGGGTTTGGATCACCCCTCCACTTT
CDR3aa: CASTAYTGGFGSPLHF
v_gene: TRBV5-5
d_gene: -
j_gene: TRBJ1-6
abundance: -

CDR3nt: TGTGCCAGCAGTTACTCCGGGACAGGGATCTACACCTTC
CDR3aa: CASSYSGTGIYTF
v_gene: TRBV6-5
d_gene: TRBD1
j_gene: TRBJ1-2
abundance: -

CDR3nt: TGCGCCAGCAGCTGGGACTACGAGCAGTACTTC
CDR3aa: CASSWDYEQYF
v_gene: TRBV5-1
d_gene: -
j_gene: TRBJ2-7
abundance: many

CDR3nt: TGTGCCAGCAGTTTACCCCAAGGCAGGAATGAGCAGTTCTTC
CDR3aa: CASSLPQGRNEQFF
v_gene: TRBV12-3/TRBV12-4
d_gene: -
j_gene: TRBJ2-1
abundance: many

CDR3nt: TGTGCCTGGAACCCGGGACAGGGTGGCTACACCTTC
CDR3aa: CAWNPGQGGYTF
v_gene: TRBV30
d_gene: TRBD1
j_gene: TRBJ1-2
abundance: many

CDR3nt: TGTGCCAGCGGGGCGAATCCATTCAGCGGTCGGGAGACCCAGTACTTC
CDR3aa: CASGANPFSGRETQYF
v_gene: TRBV28
d_gene: -
j_gene: TRBJ2-5
abundance: -

CDR3nt: TGTGCCAGCAGCACACGGGACCGCCGAGACCCCTACGAGCAGTACTTC
CDR3aa: CASSTRDRRDPYEQYF
v_gene: TRBV13
d_gene: -
j_gene: TRBJ2-7
abundance: many

CDR3nt: TGTGCCAGCAGCCGAGACACCCTGAACACTGAAGCTTTCTTT
CDR3aa: CASSRDTLNTEAFF
v_gene: TRBV3-1
d_gene: -
j_gene: TRBJ1-1
abundance: many

CDR3nt: TGCAGCGTTGTATTTTATGAGCAGTTCTTC
CDR3aa: CSVVFYEQFF
v_gene: TRBV29-1
d_gene: -
j_gene: TRBJ2-1
abundance: -

CDR3nt: TGCAGTGCAATAGGAGGGACAGGGGTCGCCTACGAGCAGTACTTC
CDR3aa: CSAIGGTGVAYEQYF
v_gene: TRBV20-1
d_gene: TRBD1
j_gene: TRBJ2-7
abundance: many

CDR3nt: TGTGCCAGCAGCCTTCTCAGCTACGAGCAGTACTTC
CDR3aa: CASSLLSYEQYF
v_gene: TRBV28
d_gene: -
j_gene: TRBJ2-7
abundance: many

CDR3nt: TGTGCCAGCAGTTTGGGCAGTTCTACATATCAGCCCCAGCATTTT
CDR3aa: CASSLGSSTYQPQHF
v_gene: TRBV12-3/TRBV12-4
d_gene: -
j_gene: TRBJ1-5
abundance: many

CDR3nt: TGTGCCAGCAGCTTAGCGATTCGCGGGGGTTCCACAGATACGCAGTATTTT
CDR3aa: CASSLAIRGGSTDTQYF
v_gene: TRBV7-6
d_gene: TRBD2
j_gene: TRBJ2-3
abundance: many

CDR3nt: TGTGCCAGCAGCTTAGCGACAGGGGTGGCCTACGAGCAGTACTTC
CDR3aa: CASSLATGVAYEQYF
v_gene: TRBV7-2
d_gene: TRBD1
j_gene: TRBJ2-7
abundance: many

CDR3nt: TGTGCCAGCAGTTACTCACTTCCCGGGGAGCTGTTTTTT
CDR3aa: CASSYSLPGELFF
v_gene: TRBV6-6
d_gene: -
j_gene: TRBJ2-2
abundance: many

CDR3nt: TGTGCCAGCAGCGTAGCAGCGGGGGGGCAAGATACGCAGTATTTT
CDR3aa: CASSVAAGGQDTQYF
v_gene: TRBV9
d_gene: TRBD2
j_gene: TRBJ2-3
abundance: -

CDR3nt: TGCAGTGCCGCCCGGGACAGGGTCCAAGAGACCCAGTACTTC
CDR3aa: CSAARDRVQETQYF
v_gene: TRBV20-1
d_gene: TRBD1
j_gene: TRBJ2-5
abundance: -

CDR3nt: TGCAGTGCTTTGAGCGGGGGGCAACAAGAGACCCAGTACTTC
CDR3aa: CSALSGGQQETQYF
v_gene: TRBV20-1
d_gene: TRBD2
j_gene: TRBJ2-5
abundance: many

CDR3nt: TGTGCCAGCAGCAGGCAAAGACAACAGAACTATGGCTACACCTTC
CDR3aa: CASSRQRQQNYGYTF
v_gene: TRBV2
d_gene: -
j_gene: TRBJ1-2
abundance: many

CDR3nt: TGTGCCAGCAGCGAGAGTCCGGGACACGAAAACACTGAAGCTTTCTTT
CDR3aa: CASSESPGHENTEAFF
v_gene: TRBV7-9
d_gene: -
j_gene: TRBJ1-1
abundance: many

CDR3nt: TGTGCCAGCAGCTTAGTGAAGGGGTCCAACGAGCAGTACTTC
CDR3aa: CASSLVKGSNEQYF
v_gene: TRBV7-3
d_gene: -
j_gene: TRBJ2-7
abundance: -

CDR3nt: TGTGCCAGCAGCTGGGCCCGGAGTATGAACACTGAAGCTTTCTTT
CDR3aa: CASSWARSMNTEAFF
v_gene: TRBV5-4
d_gene: -
j_gene: TRBJ1-1
abundance: few

CDR3nt: TGTGCCAGCAGCTTGCCGGGGGCAGGGGCCAACTATGGCTACACCTTC
CDR3aa: CASSLPGAGANYGYTF
v_gene: TRBV5-5
d_gene: -
j_gene: TRBJ1-2
abundance: many

CDR3nt: TGTGCCAGCAGCTTAGCGTTGACAGCTAGCAATCAGCCCCAGCATTTT
CDR3aa: CASSLALTASNQPQHF
v_gene: TRBV7-2
d_gene: -
j_gene: TRBJ1-5
abundance: many

CDR3nt: TGTGCCAGCAGTTTATACGGTTCGGGCTACACCTTC
CDR3aa: CASSLYGSGYTF
v_gene: TRBV27
d_gene: -
j_gene: TRBJ1-2
abundance: -

CDR3nt: TGTGCCAGCAGTATAACGAGCTCCTACGAGCAGTACTTC
CDR3aa: CASSITSSYEQYF
v_gene: TRBV28
d_gene: -
j_gene: TRBJ2-7
abundance: many

CDR3nt: TGTGCCAGCAGCTGGCCCCGGGACGGTGGCTCCTACGAGCAGTACTTC
CDR3aa: CASSWPRDGGSYEQYF
v_gene: TRBV7-2
d_gene: -
j_gene: TRBJ2-7
abundance: many

CDR3nt: TGTGCCAGCGGCCGGGGGCGAGGAAACACCATATATTTT
CDR3aa: CASGRGRGNTIYF
v_gene: TRBV2
d_gene: -
j_gene: TRBJ1-3
abundance: few

CDR3nt: TGTGCCAGCAGCTTAGAAGGACAGGAAGACGAGCAGTACTTC
CDR3aa: CASSLEGQEDEQYF
v_gene: TRBV11-3
d_gene: TRBD1
j_gene: TRBJ2-7
abundance: many

CDR3nt: TGTGCCAGCAGTTTAGGGCACCTAAACACCGGGGAGCTGTTTTTT
CDR3aa: CASSLGHLNTGELFF
v_gene: TRBV27
d_gene: -
j_gene: TRBJ2-2
abundance: many

CDR3nt: TGTGCCAGCGGCCTACAGGGGGCGAAAAACGAGCAGTACTTC
CDR3aa: CASGLQGAKNEQYF
v_gene: TRBV12-3/TRBV12-4
d_gene: TRBD1
j_gene: TRBJ2-7
abundance: many

CDR3nt: TGTGCCAGCACCCAAAGTTCTGGGGCCAACGTCCTGACTTTC
CDR3aa: CASTQSSGANVLTF
v_gene: TRBV7-2
d_gene: -
j_gene: TRBJ2-6
abundance: many

CDR3nt: TGTGCCAGCAGCAGGCCCCCGGGTAGCGTATACAATGAGCAGTTCTTC
CDR3aa: CASSRPPGSVYNEQFF
v_gene: TRBV27
d_gene: -
j_gene: TRBJ2-1
abundance: -

CDR3nt: TGCAGTGCTAGAGATTTCGTTAGGAGCACAGATACGCAGTATTTT
CDR3aa: CSARDFVRSTDTQYF
v_gene: TRBV20-1
d_gene: -
j_gene: TRBJ2-3
abundance: few

CDR3nt: TGCAGTGCTAGAGGGCGACGGACTAGCGGGGGCCTCTACAATGAGCAGTTCTTC
CDR3aa: CSARGRRTSGGLYNEQFF
v_gene: TRBV20-1
d_gene: TRBD2
j_gene: TRBJ2-1
abundance: many

CDR3nt: TGTGCCAGCAGCATGGGACAGAACACCGGGGAGCTGTTTTTT
CDR3aa: CASSMGQNTGELFF
v_gene: TRBV7-3
d_gene: -
j_gene: TRBJ2-2
abundance: many

CDR3nt: TGCAGTGCTAGAGATCGTCTGACTAGCGGGGGACCAGATACGCAGTATTTT
CDR3aa: CSARDRLTSGGPDTQYF
v_gene: TRBV20-1
d_gene: TRBD2
j_gene: TRBJ2-3
abundance: few

CDR3nt: TGTGCCAGTAGTAGACCCAGTGAAAAACTGTTTTTT
CDR3aa: CASSRPSEKLFF
v_gene: TRBV19
d_gene: -
j_gene: TRBJ1-4
abundance: few

CDR3nt: TGTGCCAGCAGTTCGGGACAGGGGGCTGTGGAGCCCCAGCATTTT
CDR3aa: CASSSGQGAVEPQHF
v_gene: TRBV7-2
d_gene: TRBD1
j_gene: TRBJ1-5
abundance: few

CDR3nt: TGTGCCAGCTCACCACGGACAGGGAAAGGCCTTACGAACACCGGGGAGCTGTTTTTT
CDR3aa: CASSPRTGKGLTNTGELFF
v_gene: TRBV14
d_gene: TRBD1
j_gene: TRBJ2-2
abundance: -

CDR3nt: TGTGCCAGCAGTATAAAGGGGGCTGGGGCCAACGTCCTGACTTTC
CDR3aa: CASSIKGAGANVLTF
v_gene: TRBV27
d_gene: -
j_gene: TRBJ2-6
abundance: -

CDR3nt: TGTGCCAGCAGCCGGGTCAGTAATATCAATGAGCAGTTCTTC
CDR3aa: CASSRVSNINEQFF
v_gene: TRBV9
d_gene: -
j_gene: TRBJ2-1
abundance: few

CDR3nt: TGTGCCAGCAGCTTGGCCGAACGCAATGAGCAGTCCTTC
CDR3aa: CASSLAERNEQSF
v_gene: TRBV7-6
d_gene: -
j_gene: TRBJ2-1
abundance: few

CDR3nt: TGTGCCAGCAGTTTTCACAGACAAGAGACCCAGTACTTC
CDR3aa: CASSFHRQETQYF
v_gene: TRBV12-3/TRBV12-4
d_gene: -
j_gene: TRBJ2-5
abundance: many

CDR3nt: TGTGCCAGCAGCCGTCCGGGGCCCTACGAGCAGTACTTC
CDR3aa: CASSRPGPYEQYF
v_gene: TRBV7-9
d_gene: -
j_gene: TRBJ2-7
abundance: -

CDR3nt: TGTGCCAGCAGCGCTGGAGCCTCTGGAAACACCATATATTTT
CDR3aa: CASSAGASGNTIYF
v_gene: TRBV7-8
d_gene: -
j_gene: TRBJ1-3
abundance: few

CDR3nt: TGCAGTGCTAGGGTCGCGGGAGTGGGCGAGCAGTACTTC
CDR3aa: CSARVAGVGEQYF
v_gene: TRBV20-1
d_gene: TRBD2
j_gene: TRBJ2-7
abundance: -